This T cell receptor beta chain stems from a study of T cell changes during pregnancy in multiple sclerosis. CDR1 is WNHNN, CDR2 SYGVQD, per germline (reference sequence). The CDR3 extends over 15 amino acids. V lost 7 bases and J lost 0, with 13 bases in between. Clones were sequenced by immunoSEQ multiplex PCR, and TCRdb holds only the in-frame ones, with some missing. The sample yields 80,000 to 100,000 clones, 91% seen once. The source was peripheral blood, collected after pregnancy. The receptor comes from a female donor in good health, enrolled as a control in a pregnancy study. V gene TRBV10-1 combines with J gene TRBJ1-5; D is possibly TRBD1 (5 bases). The CDR3 DNA sequence: TGCGCCAGCATAAGACAGTGGGATAGCAATCAGCCCCAGCATTTT. It is translated as CASIRQWDSNQPQHF.